This T cell receptor beta chain was captured by sequencing in a study of T-cell memory formation after mild COVID-19 (dated by TCRdb to the early 2020s). For the wider study: Most TCR sequence clusters were specific to one of the two donors. T-cell clones expanding and contracting after mild COVID-19 in two donors were tracked by longitudinal TCRalpha and TCRbeta repertoire sequencing. The cohort comprised two young, previously healthy adult volunteers, one female and one male. Beyond this particular receptor, the publication reports: Contracting CD4+ clones appeared mostly in the CM and EM memory subsets, whereas CD8+ clones were enriched in EMRA. Only a couple of mild cases were covered by the study, and larger cohorts that include severe cases with pre-infection samples were considered necessary. The second-wave clones that peaked on day 37 were not confirmed to be SARS-CoV-2 specific. From day 15 to 85, contracting clones showed balanced CD4/CD8 phenotypes, whereas a second wave of clones that expanded from day 15 to 37 leaned towards CD4+. The detection of some responding clones in pre-infection memory suggests that pre-existing cross-reactive memory T cells joined the SARS-CoV-2 response.

PBMCs were isolated by Ficoll-Paque density gradient centrifugation. Sequenced on an Illumina NovaSeq 6000. Using 5'RACE with constant-segment primers, TCRalpha and TCRbeta cDNA libraries were constructed, with sample barcodes and unique molecular identifiers added in the process. RNA was extracted from every sample with Trizol reagent. The libraries were amplified in two PCR steps, and the second step added a second sample barcode and Illumina TruSeq adapters. Sequencing of the libraries was done on an Illumina NovaSeq, producing 2 x 150 bp paired-end reads. Processing in the source paper ran as follows. Reads were demultiplexed and collapsed into UMI-guided consensus sequences with migec v1.2.7. With mixcr v2.1.11, UMI consensuses were aligned to TRA and TRB V and J templates and assembled into clonotypes. Expanded or contracted clonotypes were those called significant by both edgeR and NoisET, with noise models trained on biological replicates. For edgeR calls, a false discovery rate-adjusted p below 0.01 and a log2 fold-change threshold of 1 were applied. As an exploratory analysis of dynamics, max-normalized trajectories of the 1000 most abundant clonotypes were examined with PCA combined with hierarchical clustering. Separately sequenced CD4+ and CD8+ repertoires were used to assign the CD4 or CD8 phenotype of responding clones. The public reads were reprocessed in TCRdb via fastp at Q25 and MiXCR, keeping in-frame beta chains. Every CDR3 protein is listed once, alongside the most common genes and DNA of its rows. V and J calls and clone size were set by TCRdb, not the authors. This sample gives roughly 510,000 distinct CDR3 sequences in total; 17% of them show up just once. The top ten constitute about 7.5% of the sample.

With respect to this clonotype: The clone's antigen remains unknown. Base qualities are missing; no much larger clone stands one base away.

The CDR3 goes from the cysteine to the phenylalanine over 17 residues. The DNA shown is the 51-base CDR3, in frame from base 1. V is pruned by 3 bases and J by 7 bases, leaving 10 bases of the junction without a gene match. The germline V gene gives CDR1 as SGDLS and CDR2 as YYNGEE. Recombination joined TRBV9 with TRBJ2-2; 12 of the junction bases match TRBD2. This clonotype originated in an adult woman who had mild COVID-19 (a few samples of this study predate the infection). The sample titles of this study are shuffled in the database, so cell type and time point are left out; the donor was told from shared clones. What was sequenced was PBMCs or a T cell subset sorted from them (not recorded which). This receptor carries the CDR3 CASSEPRTSGIGGELFF. The nucleotide sequence reads as follows: TGTGCCAGCAGCGAGCCGCGGACTAGCGGGATAGGCGGGGAGCTGTTTTTT.